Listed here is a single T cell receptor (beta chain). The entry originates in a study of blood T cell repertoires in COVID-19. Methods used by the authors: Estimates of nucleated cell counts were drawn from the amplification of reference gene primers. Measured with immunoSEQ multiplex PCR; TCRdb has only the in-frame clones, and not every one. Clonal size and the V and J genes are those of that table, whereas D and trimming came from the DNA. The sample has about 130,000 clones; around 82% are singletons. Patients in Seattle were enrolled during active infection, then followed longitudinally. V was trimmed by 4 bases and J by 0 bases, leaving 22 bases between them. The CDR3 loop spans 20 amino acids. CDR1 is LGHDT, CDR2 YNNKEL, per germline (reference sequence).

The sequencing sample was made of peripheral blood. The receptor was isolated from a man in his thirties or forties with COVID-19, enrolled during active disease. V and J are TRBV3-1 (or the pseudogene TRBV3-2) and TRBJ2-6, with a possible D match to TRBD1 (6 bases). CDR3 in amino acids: CASSPQRGTRGSSGANVLTF. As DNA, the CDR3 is TGTGCCAGCAGCCCTCAGAGAGGGACAAGGGGGTCCTCTGGGGCCAACGTCCTGACTTTC.